A single T cell receptor beta chain is shown here with its context. Per the study methods: Amplification from reference gene primers served as the basis for estimated nucleated cell counts. The method was immunoSEQ multiplex PCR; TCRdb's version includes in-frame clones alone and lacks a portion of them. D and trimming were read from the DNA, whereas the V and J calls and clone size are those reported in that table. The table has roughly 40,000 clones, about 83% seen once. The entry originates in a study of blood T cell repertoires in COVID-19. Study context: Acute and convalescent COVID-19 specimens originated in the United States, Italy and Spain. PBMCs, B-cell-depleted T cells, or T cells provided the cDNA or gDNA that made up the material.

The TCR was taken from a woman aged 80 or over with active or convalescent COVID-19. The material sequenced was peripheral blood.

The CDR3 sequence is CASSSSSGNTGELFF. CDR3 DNA sequence: TGTGCCAGCAGTTCTTCTTCCGGGAACACCGGGGAGCTGTTTTTT. V usage is TRBV27 and J usage is TRBJ2-2, with D uncertain. The CDR3 extends over 15 amino acids. Germline CDR1 reads MNHEY; CDR2 reads SMNVEV (reference sequence). V was pared by 4 bases and J by 1 base, with 10 bases between.